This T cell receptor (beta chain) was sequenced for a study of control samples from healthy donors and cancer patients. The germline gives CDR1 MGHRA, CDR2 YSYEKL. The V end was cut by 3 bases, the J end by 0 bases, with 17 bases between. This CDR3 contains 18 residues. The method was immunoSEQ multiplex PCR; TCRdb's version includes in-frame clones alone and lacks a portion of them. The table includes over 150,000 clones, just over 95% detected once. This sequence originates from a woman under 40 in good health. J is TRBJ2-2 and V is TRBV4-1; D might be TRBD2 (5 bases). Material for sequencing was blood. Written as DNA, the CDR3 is TGCGCCAGCAGCCATTCCCTTTCCGGGAACGCGAACACCGGGGAGCTGTTTTTT. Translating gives CASSHSLSGNANTGELFF.